This is a list of T cell receptor beta chains from one sample in a study of blood T cell repertoires in COVID-19. The method was immunoSEQ multiplex PCR; TCRdb's version includes in-frame clones alone and lacks a portion of them. Of tens of thousands of clones listed, roughly 70% were seen once; the top ten hold 8.8%. The sequenced material came from peripheral blood. Source of these receptors: a woman in her 70s with acute or convalescent COVID-19. Each CDR3 is given with its conserved first and last residue. The D gene is left open where the match is weak. Size tells how often a clone was seen (once, few, many) or the class of an expanded clone, and some rows leave it out.

D gene | clone size | J gene | V gene | CDR3 protein | CDR3 DNA
NA | NA | TRBJ2-1 | TRBV6-6 | CASSPGLSSYNEQFF | TGTGCCAGCAGCCCGGGACTCAGCTCCTACAATGAGCAGTTCTTC
TRBD1 | NA | TRBJ1-2 | TRBV9 | CASSVALDRGGYTF | TGTGCCAGCAGCGTAGCTTTGGACAGGGGTGGCTACACCTTC
NA | few | TRBJ2-7 | TRBV7-2 | CASRAPSNHEQYF | TGTGCCAGCAGGGCACCTAGTAACCACGAGCAGTACTTC
NA | few | TRBJ1-2 | TRBV28 | CASSAPLQGPYGYTF | TGTGCCAGCAGTGCGCCCCTCCAGGGGCCCTATGGCTACACCTTC
NA | NA | TRBJ2-6 | TRBV7-3 | CASSFTGANVLTF | TGTGCCAGCAGCTTTACTGGGGCCAACGTCCTGACTTTC
NA | NA | TRBJ1-5 | TRBV28 | CASIEQADQPQHF | TGTGCCAGCATCGAACAGGCAGATCAGCCCCAGCATTTT
TRBD2 | NA | TRBJ2-7 | TRBV6-1 | CASSDVGAGVYEQYF | TGTGCCAGCAGTGATGTGGGAGCGGGGGTATACGAGCAGTACTTC
NA | NA | TRBJ2-7 | TRBV6-5 | CASSYVATEEQYF | TGTGCCAGCAGTTACGTCGCGACAGAGGAGCAGTACTTC
TRBD2 | NA | TRBJ2-7 | TRBV3-1/TRBV3-2 | CASAPFVLAGGPYEQYF | TGTGCCAGCGCTCCCTTCGTTCTAGCGGGGGGACCCTACGAGCAGTACTTC
NA | NA | TRBJ2-3 | TRBV7-2 | CASSRLADTQYF | TGTGCCAGCAGCCGGCTAGCGGATACGCAGTATTTT
TRBD1 | NA | TRBJ1-1 | TRBV6-2/TRBV6-3 | CASRPTGGTEAFF | TGTGCCAGCAGGCCTACAGGGGGAACTGAAGCTTTCTTT
TRBD1 | NA | TRBJ1-2 | TRBV19 | CASRGTGGDESYTF | TGTGCCAGTAGAGGGACAGGGGGCGATGAAAGCTACACCTTC
NA | NA | TRBJ2-7 | TRBV7-9 | CASSGFAGPSPEDEQYF | TGTGCCAGCAGCGGTTTTGCGGGGCCTTCCCCCGAGGACGAGCAGTACTTC
TRBD2 | few | TRBJ2-7 | TRBV7-3 | CASSLSGGAYEQYF | TGTGCCAGCAGCTTAAGCGGGGGGGCCTACGAGCAGTACTTC
NA | NA | TRBJ1-3 | TRBV2 | CASSEGQAGNTIYF | TGTGCCAGCAGTGAAGGACAGGCTGGAAACACCATATATTTT
NA | once | TRBJ1-2 | TRBV6-5 | CASSYDRTEGYTF | TGTGCCAGCAGCTATGACAGGACGGAAGGCTACACCTTC
TRBD2 | NA | TRBJ2-1 | TRBV3-1/TRBV3-2 | CASSQDWIGTSGSQGLYNEQFF | TGTGCCAGCAGCCAAGATTGGATTGGGACTAGCGGGAGCCAGGGGCTTTACAATGAGCAGTTCTTC
TRBD1 | NA | TRBJ2-2 | TRBV9 | CASSVTGQATGELFF | TGTGCCAGCAGCGTAACCGGACAGGCCACCGGGGAGCTGTTTTTT
NA | NA | TRBJ1-5 | TRBV4-1 | CASSRTLNQPQHF | TGCGCCAGCAGCCGGACACTCAATCAGCCCCAGCATTTT
NA | NA | TRBJ1-1 | TRBV5-4 | CASSLLLVEAFF | TGTGCCAGCAGCTTGCTTCTTGTAGAGGCTTTCTTT
NA | once | TRBJ1-1 | TRBV6-5 | CASTNTENTEAFF | TGTGCCAGCACTAACACAGAGAACACTGAAGCTTTCTTT
TRBD2 | NA | TRBJ2-1 | TRBV28 | CASSSGTSGRYNNEQFF | TGTGCCAGCTCCTCCGGGACTAGCGGGAGGTATAACAATGAGCAGTTCTTC
TRBD1 | NA | TRBJ1-6 | TRBV7-8 | CASSRQGRSYNSPLHF | TGTGCCAGCAGCCGACAGGGGAGATCCTATAATTCACCCCTCCACTTT
NA | NA | TRBJ2-5 | TRBV27 | CASSLSGPRETQYF | TGTGCCAGCAGTTTATCGGGCCCTCGAGAGACCCAGTACTTC
NA | few | TRBJ1-2 | TRBV15 | CATSRVSSASYGYTF | TGTGCCACCAGCAGAGTTAGTAGCGCTAGCTATGGCTACACCTTC
NA | NA | TRBJ2-5 | TRBV5-4 | CASRTEGRPQETQYF | TGTGCCAGCAGAACGGAGGGCAGGCCCCAAGAGACCCAGTACTTC
NA | NA | TRBJ2-7 | TRBV11-2 | CASSLGGGFYEQYF | TGTGCCAGCAGCTTAGGTGGGGGGTTCTACGAGCAGTACTTC
NA | NA | TRBJ1-1 | TRBV28 | CASSYTGLNTEAFF | TGTGCCAGCAGCTATACAGGGCTGAACACTGAAGCTTTCTTT
NA | NA | TRBJ2-1 | TRBV5-1 | CASSLVFQGGEQFF | TGCGCCAGCAGCTTGGTTTTCCAGGGAGGTGAGCAGTTCTTC
NA | NA | TRBJ2-2 | TRBV6-5 | CASSYSMYGNTGELFF | TGTGCCAGCAGTTACTCGATGTACGGGAACACCGGGGAGCTGTTTTTT
TRBD2 | few | TRBJ2-5 | TRBV19 | CASSSRLAGEQETQYF | TGTGCCAGTAGTTCTCGACTAGCGGGAGAGCAAGAGACCCAGTACTTC
TRBD2 | NA | TRBJ2-1 | TRBV29-1 | CRAGGGSSAGEQFF | TGCCGCGCTGGGGGGGGGAGTAGCGCAGGTGAGCAGTTCTTC
NA | once | TRBJ2-6 | TRBV4-3 | CASSQAHREANVLTF | TGCGCCAGCAGCCAAGCCCACAGGGAGGCCAACGTCCTGACTTTC
NA | NA | TRBJ1-1 | TRBV7-9 | CASSLGEDDTEAFF | TGTGCCAGCAGCTTAGGGGAGGACGACACTGAAGCTTTCTTT
TRBD1 | NA | TRBJ1-4 | TRBV19 | CASSATGVLNEKLFF | TGTGCCAGTAGCGCGACAGGGGTCCTGAATGAAAAACTGTTTTTT
TRBD1 | NA | TRBJ1-4 | TRBV18 | CASSPPSGTGTRLFF | TGTGCCAGCTCACCACCAAGTGGGACAGGGACCAGGCTGTTTTTT
NA | NA | TRBJ1-6 | TRBV2 | CASSEFYGAGNSPLHF | TGTGCCAGCAGTGAATTCTATGGGGCGGGAAATTCACCCCTCCACTTT
TRBD1 | few | TRBJ1-1 | TRBV4-1 | CASSPGQGNTEAFF | TGCGCCAGCAGCCCGGGACAGGGGAACACTGAAGCTTTCTTT
TRBD2 | few | TRBJ2-1 | TRBV18 | CASSLGLAGVNEQFF | TGTGCCAGCTCACTGGGACTAGCGGGAGTCAATGAGCAGTTCTTC
TRBD1 | many | TRBJ2-7 | TRBV10-3 | CAISVGRDRGIYEQYF | TGTGCCATCAGTGTCGGGCGGGACAGGGGGATCTACGAGCAGTACTTC
TRBD2 | few | TRBJ2-1 | TRBV10-3 | CAISGSASGSYNEQFF | TGTGCCATCAGTGGATCGGCTAGCGGCTCCTACAATGAGCAGTTCTTC
NA | few | TRBJ1-1 | TRBV18 | CASSRAGTNTEAFF | TGTGCCAGCTCACGGGCGGGGACGAACACTGAAGCTTTCTTT
TRBD2 | few | TRBJ2-5 | TRBV2 | CASSETYRGEETQYF | TGTGCCAGCAGTGAAACTTACCGGGGGGAAGAGACCCAGTACTTC
TRBD1 | NA | TRBJ2-7 | TRBV11-2 | CASSFRGLRAHEQYF | TGTGCCAGCAGCTTCAGGGGGCTACGGGCCCACGAGCAGTACTTC
TRBD1 | NA | TRBJ2-7 | TRBV10-3 | CASAGLGGQSYEQYF | TGTGCCAGCGCTGGGCTTGGGGGACAGTCCTACGAGCAGTACTTC
NA | NA | TRBJ2-5 | TRBV20-1 | CSAPSSETQYF | TGCAGTGCTCCCTCCAGTGAGACCCAGTACTTC
NA | NA | TRBJ2-5 | TRBV5-1 | CASSSAGQSQETQYF | TGCGCCAGCAGTTCGGCGGGGCAGAGCCAAGAGACCCAGTACTTC
NA | NA | TRBJ1-1 | TRBV7-3 | CASSLQGSGTEAFF | TGTGCCAGCAGCTTACAGGGGTCGGGAACTGAAGCTTTCTTT
TRBD2 | NA | TRBJ2-1 | TRBV10-3 | CATKASGRGDNEQFF | TGTGCCACCAAGGCTAGCGGGAGAGGGGACAATGAGCAGTTCTTC
NA | NA | TRBJ1-2 | TRBV11-2 | CASSLAQAPYYGYTF | TGTGCCAGCAGCTTAGCGCAGGCACCCTACTATGGCTACACCTTC
NA | few | TRBJ1-5 | TRBV2 | CASSGEGYGQPQHF | TGTGCCAGCAGTGGAGAGGGTTACGGCCAGCCCCAGCATTTT
TRBD1 | NA | TRBJ2-7 | TRBV3-1/TRBV3-2 | CASSQEGTGGWQEQYF | TGTGCCAGCAGCCAAGAAGGGACAGGGGGATGGCAAGAGCAGTACTTC
TRBD1 | NA | TRBJ1-2 | TRBV2 | CASSDRGARTGSYGYTF | TGTGCCAGCAGTGATCGTGGTGCAAGGACAGGGTCCTATGGCTACACCTTC